This TCR beta chain comes out of a study of response to subunit inactivated influenza vaccine. Overall study results and limits: The authors offered the suggestion that each seasonal influenza vaccination recruits few new T cells.

TCRdb ran MiXCR on the RT-PCR reads and lists one entry per CDR3 protein. The sample includes some 480,000 distinct CDR3 sequences, about 10% of them seen just once. The germline V gene has CDR1 SGHRS and CDR2 YFSETQ. The CDR3 has 13 amino acids. V was shortened by 5 bases and J by 7 bases, with 13 bases between the two germline ends. Only a few counts were recorded for this clonotype. Its antigen is not identified. The clonotype was recovered from a man over 45 who received an inactivated influenza vaccine. V gene TRBV5-1 combines with J gene TRBJ2-1; possible D gene TRBD1, 6 bases. The material sequenced was PBMCs from blood, taken roughly 6 weeks after vaccination. CDR3 coding DNA: TGCGCCAGCAGACAGGGCGTTAGAAATGAGCAGTTCTTC. Translation gives CASRQGVRNEQFF. Based on the CDR3 plus reference TRBV5-1 and TRBJ2-1, the full variable domain is KAGVTQTPRYLIKTRGQQVTLSCSPISGHRSVSWYQQTPGQGLQFLFEYFSETQRNKGNFPGRFSGRQFSNSRSEMNVSTLELGDSALYLCASRQGVRNEQFFGPGTRLTVL.